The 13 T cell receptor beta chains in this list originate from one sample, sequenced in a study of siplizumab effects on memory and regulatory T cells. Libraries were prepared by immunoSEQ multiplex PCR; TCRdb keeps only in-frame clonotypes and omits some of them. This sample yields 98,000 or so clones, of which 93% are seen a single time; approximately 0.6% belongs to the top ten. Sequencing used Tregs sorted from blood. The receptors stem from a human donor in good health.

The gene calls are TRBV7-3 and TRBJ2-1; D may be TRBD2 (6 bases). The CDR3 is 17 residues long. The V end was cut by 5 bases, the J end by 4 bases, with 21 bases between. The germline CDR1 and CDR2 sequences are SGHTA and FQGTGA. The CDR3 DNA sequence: TGTGCCAGCAGCCCGAGGGGCCATAGCGGACATTACAATGAGCAGTTCTTC. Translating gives CASSPRGHSGHYNEQFF.

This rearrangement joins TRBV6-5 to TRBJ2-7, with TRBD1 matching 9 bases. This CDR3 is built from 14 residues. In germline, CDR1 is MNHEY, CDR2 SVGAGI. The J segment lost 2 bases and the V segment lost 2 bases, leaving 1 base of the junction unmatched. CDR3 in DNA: TGTGCCAGCAGTTACGGGACAGGGACCTACGAGCAGTACTTC. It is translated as CASSYGTGTYEQYF.

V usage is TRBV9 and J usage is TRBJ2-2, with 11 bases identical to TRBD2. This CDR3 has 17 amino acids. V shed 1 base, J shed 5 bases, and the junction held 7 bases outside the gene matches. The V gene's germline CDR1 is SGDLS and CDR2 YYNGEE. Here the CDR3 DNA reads TGTGCCAGCAGCGTACCTAGCGGGAGGCCAGGGACCGGGGAGCTGTTTTTT. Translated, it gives CASSVPSGRPGTGELFF.

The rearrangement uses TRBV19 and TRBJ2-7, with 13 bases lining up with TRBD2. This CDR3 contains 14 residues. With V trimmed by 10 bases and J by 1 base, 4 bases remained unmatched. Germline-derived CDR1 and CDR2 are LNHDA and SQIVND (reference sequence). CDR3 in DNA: TGTGCCACCCGACTAGCGGGAGGTTCCTACGAGCAGTACTTC. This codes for CATRLAGGSYEQYF.

CDR3 DNA: TGTGCCAGCAGCTTAGACGGGGCTAATGAAAAACTGTTTTTT. Amino acids: CASSLDGANEKLFF. This chain joins TRBV11-3 and TRBJ1-4; D is undetermined. Germline CDR1 is SGHNT and CDR2 is YENEEA. The CDR3 is 14 amino acids. Trimming took off 0 bases at V and 3 bases at J, with 5 bases between the two ends.

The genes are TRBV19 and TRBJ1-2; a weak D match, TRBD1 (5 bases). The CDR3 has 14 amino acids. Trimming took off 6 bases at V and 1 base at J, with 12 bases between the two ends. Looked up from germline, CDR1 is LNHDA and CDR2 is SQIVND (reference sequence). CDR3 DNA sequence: TGTGCCAGTAGGGACCTAGGGGTTAACTATGGCTACACCTTC. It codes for CASRDLGVNYGYTF.

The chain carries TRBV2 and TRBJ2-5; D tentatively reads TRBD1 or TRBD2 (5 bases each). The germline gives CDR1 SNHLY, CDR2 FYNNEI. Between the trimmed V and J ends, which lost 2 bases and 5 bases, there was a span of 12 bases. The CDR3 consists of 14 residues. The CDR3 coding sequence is TGTGCCAGCAGTGAATCGGGACGAATGGAGACCCAGTACTTC. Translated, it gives CASSESGRMETQYF.

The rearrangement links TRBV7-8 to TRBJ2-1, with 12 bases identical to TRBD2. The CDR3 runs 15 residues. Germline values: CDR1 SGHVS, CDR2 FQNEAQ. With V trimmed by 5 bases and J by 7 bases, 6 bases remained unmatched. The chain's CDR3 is CASSLRLAGVNEQFF. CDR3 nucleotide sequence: TGTGCCAGCAGCCTAAGACTAGCGGGAGTGAATGAGCAGTTCTTC.

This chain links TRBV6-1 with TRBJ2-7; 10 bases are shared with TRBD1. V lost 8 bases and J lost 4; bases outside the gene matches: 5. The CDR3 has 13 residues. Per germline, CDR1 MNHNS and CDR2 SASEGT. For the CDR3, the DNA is TGTGCCAGCCGGGACAGGGGTTTTTACGAGCAGTACTTC. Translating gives CASRDRGFYEQYF.

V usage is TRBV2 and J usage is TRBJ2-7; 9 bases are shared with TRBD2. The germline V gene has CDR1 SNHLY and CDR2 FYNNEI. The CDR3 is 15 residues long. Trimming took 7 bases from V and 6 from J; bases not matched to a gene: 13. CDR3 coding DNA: TGTGCCAGCACCATTCGACCTAGCGGGGAATCCGAGCAGTACTTC. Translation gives CASTIRPSGESEQYF.

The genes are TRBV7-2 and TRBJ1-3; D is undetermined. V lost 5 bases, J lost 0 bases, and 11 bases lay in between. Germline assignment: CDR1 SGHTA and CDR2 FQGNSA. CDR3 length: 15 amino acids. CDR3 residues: CASSQRPISGNTIYF. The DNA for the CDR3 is TGTGCCAGCAGCCAACGGCCCATCTCTGGAAACACCATATATTTT.

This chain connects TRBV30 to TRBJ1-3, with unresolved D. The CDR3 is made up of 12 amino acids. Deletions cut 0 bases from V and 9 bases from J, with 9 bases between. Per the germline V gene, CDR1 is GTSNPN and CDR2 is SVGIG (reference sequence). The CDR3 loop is CAWSVRQTTIYF. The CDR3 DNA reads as TGTGCCTGGAGTGTACGGCAGACCACCATATATTTT.

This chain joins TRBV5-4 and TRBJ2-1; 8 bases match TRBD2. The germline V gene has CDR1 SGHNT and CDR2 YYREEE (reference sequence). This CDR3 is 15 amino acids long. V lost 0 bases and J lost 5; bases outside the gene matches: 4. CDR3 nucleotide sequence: TGTGCCAGCAGCTTGGAAACGGGAGGGGACAATGAGCAGTTCTTC. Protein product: CASSLETGGDNEQFF.